This TCR beta chain is drawn from a study of blood T cell repertoires in COVID-19. Study-level information: Acute and convalescent COVID-19 samples came from the United States, Italy and Spain. In each case, the material was cDNA or gDNA derived from T cells, B-cell-depleted T cells, or PBMCs.

Looked up from germline, CDR1 is LNHDA and CDR2 is SQIVND (reference sequence). The CDR3 length is 14 residues. The V and J ends lost 1 base and 4 bases, in that order; junction bases with no gene match: 2. Authors' analysis steps: Using reference gene primer amplification, nucleated cell counts were estimated. The table came from immunoSEQ multiplex PCR; TCRdb's copy has only in-frame clones and leaves some out. For V, J and clone size, that table is used; D and trimming come from the DNA. The sample holds 8,500 to 14,000 clones, 75% to 90% seen once. A note on this clone: Other DNA sequences in the sample encode the same CDR3.

This rearrangement joins TRBV19 to TRBJ2-5; 8 positions match TRBD2. The TCR was taken from a human donor in a cohort sampled during active COVID-19. Source material: peripheral blood. As DNA, the CDR3 is TGTGCCAGTAGTATAGCGGGGGGGCGAGAGACCCAGTACTTC. Amino acid sequence: CASSIAGGRETQYF.